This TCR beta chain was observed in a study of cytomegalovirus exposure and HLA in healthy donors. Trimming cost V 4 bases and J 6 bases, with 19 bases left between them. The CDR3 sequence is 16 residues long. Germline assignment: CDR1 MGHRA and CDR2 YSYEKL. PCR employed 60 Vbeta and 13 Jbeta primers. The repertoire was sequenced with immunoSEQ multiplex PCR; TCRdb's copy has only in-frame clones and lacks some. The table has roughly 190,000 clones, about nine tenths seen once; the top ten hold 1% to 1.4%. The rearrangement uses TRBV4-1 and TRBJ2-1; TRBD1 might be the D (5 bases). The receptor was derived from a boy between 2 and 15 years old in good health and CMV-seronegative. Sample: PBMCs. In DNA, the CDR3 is TGCGCCAGCAGCCCGCAACGGCAGGGAAATGTCAATGAGCAGTTCTTC. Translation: CASSPQRQGNVNEQFF.